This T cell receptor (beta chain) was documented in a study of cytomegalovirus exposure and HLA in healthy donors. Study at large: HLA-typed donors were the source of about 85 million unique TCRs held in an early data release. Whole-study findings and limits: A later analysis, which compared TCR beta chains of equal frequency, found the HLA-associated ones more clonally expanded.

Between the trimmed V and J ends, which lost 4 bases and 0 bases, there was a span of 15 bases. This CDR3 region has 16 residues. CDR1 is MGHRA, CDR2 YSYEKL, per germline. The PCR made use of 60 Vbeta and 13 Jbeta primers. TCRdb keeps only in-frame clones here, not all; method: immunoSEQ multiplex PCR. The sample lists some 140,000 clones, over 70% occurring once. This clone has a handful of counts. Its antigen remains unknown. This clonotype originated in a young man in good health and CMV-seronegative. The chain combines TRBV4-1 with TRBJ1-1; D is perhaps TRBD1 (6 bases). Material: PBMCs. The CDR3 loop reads CASSPSTGTLNTEAFF. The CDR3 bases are TGCGCCAGCAGCCCTTCCACCGGGACATTGAACACTGAAGCTTTCTTT.